The next 9 T cell receptor beta chains were all read from a single sample in a study of blood T cell repertoires in COVID-19. Method: immunoSEQ multiplex PCR; TCRdb's copy keeps in-frame clones and lacks some. The table records roughly 120,000 clones, roughly nine tenths of them present only once. The specimen sequenced was peripheral blood. All receptors derive from a man aged 50-59 years with COVID-19, enrolled during active disease.

The chain couples TRBV19 to TRBJ2-4, with 13 bases fitting TRBD2. CDR3 length: 14 amino acids. The ends lost 7 bases at V and 11 bases at J; junction bases unmatched: 8. Germline V gene data show CDR1 as LNHDA and CDR2 as SQIVND (reference sequence). CDR3: CASTLAGLAGVQYF. The CDR3 region has the DNA TGTGCCAGTACCCTTGCCGGACTAGCGGGAGTTCAGTACTTC.

V gene TRBV27 combines with J gene TRBJ2-5; 9 nucleotides match TRBD1. V lost 4 bases and J lost 7; bases outside the gene matches: 13. Germline V CDR1 and CDR2: MNHEY, SMNVEV (reference sequence). The length of the CDR3 is 16 residues. The CDR3 here is CASSSQPGQGRGTQYF. DNA of the CDR3: TGTGCCAGCAGTTCTCAACCGGGACAGGGACGTGGGACCCAGTACTTC.

On this clone: Other DNA variants within this sample encode the same CDR3. The rearrangement uses TRBV5-1 and TRBJ1-4; a weak D match, TRBD1 (5 bases). CDR3 length equals 14 residues. Germline CDR1 reads SGHRS; CDR2 reads YFSETQ. V lost 0 bases, J lost 7 bases, and 10 bases lay in between. CDR3: CASSLGQGSEKLFF. CDR3 sequence (DNA): TGCGCCAGCAGCTTGGGGCAGGGAAGTGAAAAACTGTTTTTT. Looking up the rest from reference TRBV5-1 and TRBJ1-4 gives the full variable domain: KAGVTQTPRYLIKTRGQQVTLSCSPISGHRSVSWYQQTPGQGLQFLFEYFSETQRNKGNFPGRFSGRQFSNSRSEMNVSTLELGDSALYLCASSLGQGSEKLFFGSGTQLSVL.

The CDR3: CASRGDSNTEAFF. In DNA, the CDR3 is TGTGCCAGCAGGGGGGACTCGAACACTGAAGCTTTCTTT. The gene calls are TRBV2 and TRBJ1-1; D perhaps matches TRBD1 (5 bases). CDR3 size: 13 residues. In germline, CDR1 is SNHLY, CDR2 FYNNEI. The germline V and J ends were trimmed by 6 bases and 1 base, with 9 bases remaining between them.

The chain uses TRBV6-5 and TRBJ2-5; 7 nucleotides line up with TRBD1. In germline, CDR1 is MNHEY, CDR2 SVGAGI. The V and J ends lost 6 bases and 5 bases, in that order; junction bases with no gene match: 9. This CDR3 has 14 amino acids. CDR3 amino acids: CASSTRQGRETQYF. The CDR3 DNA sequence: TGTGCCAGCAGCACCCGACAGGGCCGGGAGACCCAGTACTTC.

The rearrangement links TRBV6-5 to TRBJ1-1; 8 nucleotides align to TRBD1. CDR3 length: 14 amino acids. The trim removed 6 bases at V and 4 bases at J, leaving 7 bases unmatched. Per the germline V gene, CDR1 is MNHEY and CDR2 is SVGAGI. CDR3 DNA sequence: TGTGCCAGCAGAATAATCACAGGGGGCACTGAAGCTTTCTTT. Residues: CASRIITGGTEAFF.

V and J are TRBV19 and TRBJ2-1; 7 bases line up with TRBD1. The CDR3 totals 14 residues. The ends lost 5 bases at V and 4 bases at J; junction bases unmatched: 5. The V gene's germline CDR1 is LNHDA and CDR2 SQIVND (reference sequence). CDR3 nucleotides: TGTGCCAGTAGTGAGGGGACAGATTACAATGAGCAGTTCTTC. Translated, it gives CASSEGTDYNEQFF.

V gene TRBV7-9 combines with J gene TRBJ1-2, with TRBD1 as a possible D gene (5 bases). Germline V gene lookup returns CDR1 SEHNR and CDR2 FQNEAQ (reference sequence). The CDR3 spans 13 residues. V shed 5 bases and J shed 7 bases, with 14 bases lying between them. The CDR3 loop is CASSLVRDGGYTF. The DNA of the CDR3 is TGTGCCAGCAGCCTCGTCAGGGATGGTGGCTACACCTTC.

The gene calls are TRBV28 and TRBJ1-1, with D tentatively TRBD1 (5 bases). The CDR3 runs to 15 residues. Trimming left V 1 base short and J 3 bases short, with 12 bases between. Looked up from germline, CDR1 is MDHEN and CDR2 is SYDVKM. The CDR3 sequence is CASSLSSGIDTEAFF. In DNA, the CDR3 is TGTGCCAGCAGTTTATCTTCAGGGATAGACACTGAAGCTTTCTTT.